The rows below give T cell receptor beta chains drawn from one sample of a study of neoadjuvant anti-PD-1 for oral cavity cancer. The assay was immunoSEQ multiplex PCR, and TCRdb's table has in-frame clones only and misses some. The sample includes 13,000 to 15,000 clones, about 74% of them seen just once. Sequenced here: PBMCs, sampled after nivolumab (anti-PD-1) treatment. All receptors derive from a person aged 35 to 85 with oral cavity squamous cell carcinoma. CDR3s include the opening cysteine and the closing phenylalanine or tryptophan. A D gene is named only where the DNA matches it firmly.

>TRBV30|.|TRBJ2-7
CAWRLGGSSYEQYF
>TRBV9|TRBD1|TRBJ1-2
CASWDGQGGYGYTF
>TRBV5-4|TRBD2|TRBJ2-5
CASSLAGGGWRQETQYF
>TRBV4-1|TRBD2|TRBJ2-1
CASSQDPWTSGMITYNEQFF
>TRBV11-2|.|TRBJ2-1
CASSHPKREQFF
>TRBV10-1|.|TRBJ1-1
CASSESIGGTEAFF
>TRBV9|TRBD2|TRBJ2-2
CASSPGPSGVTGELFF
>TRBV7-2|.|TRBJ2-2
CASSRDWNTGELFF
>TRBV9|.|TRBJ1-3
CASSAWLGAENIYF
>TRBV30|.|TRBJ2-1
CAWSVGAGRKQFF
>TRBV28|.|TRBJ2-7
CASRAGTPSEQYF
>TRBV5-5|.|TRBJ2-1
CASSLEGGSYNEQFF
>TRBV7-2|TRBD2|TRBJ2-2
CASSLGTSGRRIGRELFF
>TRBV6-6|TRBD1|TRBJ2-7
CASRGQGAGEQYF
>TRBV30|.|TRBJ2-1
CAWGAGSSYNEQFF
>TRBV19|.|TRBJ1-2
CASSDRTIGGYTF
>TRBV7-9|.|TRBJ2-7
CASSFRTGADYEQYF
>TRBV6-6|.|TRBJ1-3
CASSYGGTSSGNTIYF
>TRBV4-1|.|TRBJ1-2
CASSQGAGLGYGYTF
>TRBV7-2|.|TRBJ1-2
CASSYQQGGYGYTF
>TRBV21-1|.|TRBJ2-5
CASSKVGGQETQYF
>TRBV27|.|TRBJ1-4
CASSHGSSLGSDEKLFF
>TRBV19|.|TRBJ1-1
CASSMADAEAFF
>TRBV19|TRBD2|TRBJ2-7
CASSIFSGRARHEQYF
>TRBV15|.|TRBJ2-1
CATSRDIANEQFF
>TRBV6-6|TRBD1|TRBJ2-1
CASSTTGVNEQFF
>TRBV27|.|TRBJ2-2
CASSLSFTRGTGELFF
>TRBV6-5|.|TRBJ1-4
CASSRQLGEKLFF
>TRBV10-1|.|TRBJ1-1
CASRPPHREAFF
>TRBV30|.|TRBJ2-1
CACARILGDEQFF
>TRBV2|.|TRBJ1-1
CASDLNTEAFF
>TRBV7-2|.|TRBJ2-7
CASSLNRDYEQYF
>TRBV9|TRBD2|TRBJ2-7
CASSVGAGGGSYEQYF
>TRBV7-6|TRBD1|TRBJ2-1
CASSFTAGTGGYNEQFF
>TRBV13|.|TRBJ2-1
CASSLGLGDLVGNEQFF
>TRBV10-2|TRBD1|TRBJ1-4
CASRTLGQGNEKLFF
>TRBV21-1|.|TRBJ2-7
CASSKSAYEQYF
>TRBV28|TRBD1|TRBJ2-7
CASRENGPHRDREYEQYF
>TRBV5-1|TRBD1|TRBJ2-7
CASTRDRGRNEQYF
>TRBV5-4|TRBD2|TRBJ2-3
CASSSGLAGSTDTQYF
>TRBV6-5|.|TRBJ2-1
CASSQGNEQFF
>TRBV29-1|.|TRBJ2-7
CSVEDLGGGGTYEQYF
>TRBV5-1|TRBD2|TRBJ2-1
CASSATSNSYNEQFF
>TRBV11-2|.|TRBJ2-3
CASSRGGAPTSTQYF
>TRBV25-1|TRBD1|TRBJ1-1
CASSVGQRGMNTEAFF